This T cell receptor beta chain was recorded in a study of beta chain features in type 1 diabetes. Trimming cost V 6 bases and J 2 bases; bases outside gene matches: 6. This CDR3 contains 14 residues. From germline, CDR1 is LNHDA and CDR2 SQIVND (reference sequence). Findings of the study overall: TCRB CDR3 length was moderately but significantly reduced in all four CD4+ subsets of Type 1 diabetes patients.

This clone showed up just a few times. The antigen is undetermined. The sequenced template was cDNA made from the entire isolated RNA. Around 3.57 million reads was the average for naive, central memory and regulatory T cell samples. The data were produced by immunoSEQ multiplex PCR, yet TCRdb's version contains in-frame clones alone and is incomplete. The sample holds around 600,000 clones, around 12% seen once. The TCR was taken from a man aged 25-45 years with type 1 diabetes. The sample taken for sequencing was naive CD4+ T cells from blood. V gene TRBV19 combines with J gene TRBJ2-7; 8 bases are a match to TRBD1. CDR3 sequence reads: CASSSTGGTYEQYF. CDR3 sequence (DNA): TGTGCCAGTAGCTCAACAGGGGGAACCTACGAGCAGTACTTC.